This T cell receptor (beta chain) was documented in a study of blood T cells in healthy people across ages. Whole-study findings and limits: PBMCs went unsorted, and a conclusive naive versus antigen-experienced comparison was therefore prevented. Compared with aged donors, long-lived donors showed fewer expanded clones, suggesting selection. Age advanced and TCR beta diversity per million T cells fell, roughly linearly.

The second PCR ran about 6 to 12 cycles with a sample-barcoded 5' primer and J-beta primers. TCRdb re-called the 5' RACE reads through MiXCR, storing one row per CDR3 protein. The sample lists over 700,000 distinct CDR3 sequences; more than 20% were seen once. Comments on this clonotype: The target antigen is unknown.

The V end lost 1 base, the J end lost 1 base, and 9 bases lay between the germline ends. Germline CDR1 is KGHDR and CDR2 is SFDVKD. This CDR3 is built from 15 residues. This sample also appeared in a second study, on T cells of mothers and their children. As that report states: There were over 8.5 million TCR beta CDR3 reads from each mother and about 3 million from each child.

The source is a boy aged 10-17 years in good health. The rearrangement uses TRBV24-1 and TRBJ2-5; a possible D gene is TRBD1 (5 bases). The sequenced sample consisted of blood. The CDR3 sequence: CATSDFRDSQETQYF. DNA of the CDR3: TGTGCCACCAGTGATTTCAGGGATAGCCAAGAGACCCAGTACTTC.